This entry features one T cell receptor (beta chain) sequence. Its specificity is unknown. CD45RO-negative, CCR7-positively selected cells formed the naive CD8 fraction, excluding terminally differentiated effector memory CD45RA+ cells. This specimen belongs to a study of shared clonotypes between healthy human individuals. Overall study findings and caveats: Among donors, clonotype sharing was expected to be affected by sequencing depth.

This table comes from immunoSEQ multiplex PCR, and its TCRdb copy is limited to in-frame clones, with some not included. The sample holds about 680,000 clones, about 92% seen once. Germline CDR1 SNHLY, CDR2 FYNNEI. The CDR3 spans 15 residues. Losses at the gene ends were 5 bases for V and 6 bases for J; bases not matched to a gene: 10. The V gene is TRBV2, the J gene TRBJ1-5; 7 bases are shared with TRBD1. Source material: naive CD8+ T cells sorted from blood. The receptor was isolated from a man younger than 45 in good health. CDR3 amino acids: CASSSGTDELQPQHF. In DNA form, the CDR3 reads TGTGCCAGCAGTTCCGGGACAGATGAGCTTCAGCCCCAGCATTTT.